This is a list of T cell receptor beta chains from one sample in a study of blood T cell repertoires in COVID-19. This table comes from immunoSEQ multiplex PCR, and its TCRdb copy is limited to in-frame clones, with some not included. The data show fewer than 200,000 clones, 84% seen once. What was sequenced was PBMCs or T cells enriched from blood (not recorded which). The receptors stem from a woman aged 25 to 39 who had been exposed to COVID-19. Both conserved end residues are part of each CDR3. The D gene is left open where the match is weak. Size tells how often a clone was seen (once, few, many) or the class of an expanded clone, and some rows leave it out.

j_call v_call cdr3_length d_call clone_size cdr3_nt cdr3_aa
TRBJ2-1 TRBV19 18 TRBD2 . TGTGCCAGTAGTAAGGCTAGCGGGGGCCTGAGCTCCTACAATGAGCAGTTCTTC CASSKASGGLSSYNEQFF
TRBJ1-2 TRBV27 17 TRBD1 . TGTGCCAGCAGTGACCGGACAGGGGACAATACTAACTATGGCTACACCTTC CASSDRTGDNTNYGYTF
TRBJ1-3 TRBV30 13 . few TGTGCCTGGAGTCGGCGCGGCGCAGACACCATATATTTT CAWSRRGADTIYF
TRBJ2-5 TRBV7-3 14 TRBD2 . TGTGCCAGCAGCTTAAGAGCGGGGCCCGGGGCCCAGTACTTC CASSLRAGPGAQYF
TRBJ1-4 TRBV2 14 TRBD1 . TGTGCCAGCAGCTTACAGGGGCTTAATGAAAAACTGTTTTTT CASSLQGLNEKLFF
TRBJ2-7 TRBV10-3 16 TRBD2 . TGTGCCATCAGTGAACCGAACGGGGGGGCCCCGTACGAGCAGTACTTC CAISEPNGGAPYEQYF
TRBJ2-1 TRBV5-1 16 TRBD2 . TGCGCCAGCAGCCCAGGACTAGCGGGGGGGTACAATGAGCAGTTCTTC CASSPGLAGGYNEQFF
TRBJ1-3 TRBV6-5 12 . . TGTGCCTCCACAAGCTCTGGAAACACCATATATTTT CASTSSGNTIYF
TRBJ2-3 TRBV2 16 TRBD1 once TGTGCCAGCAGTCAAACCGGGACAGGGAGCACAGATACGCAGTATTTT CASSQTGTGSTDTQYF
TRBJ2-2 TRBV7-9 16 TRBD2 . TGTGCCAGCAGCAGTACTAGCGGGGTCGACACCGGGGAGCTGTTTTTT CASSSTSGVDTGELFF
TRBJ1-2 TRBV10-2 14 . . TGCGCCAGCACCACAGGGAATCGAGTCTATGGCTACACCTTC CASTTGNRVYGYTF
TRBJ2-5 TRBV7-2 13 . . TGTGCCAGCCGACTCCCGCCCCAAGAGACCCAGTACTTC CASRLPPQETQYF
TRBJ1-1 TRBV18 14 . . TGTGCCAGCTCACCTAGGAGTCCGGACACTGAAGCTTTCTTT CASSPRSPDTEAFF
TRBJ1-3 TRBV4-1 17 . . TGCGCCAGCAGCCAGGTAATGCAGGTCAACTCTGGAAACACCATATATTTT CASSQVMQVNSGNTIYF
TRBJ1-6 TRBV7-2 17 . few TGTGCCAGCAGCTTAGAGTCCGGGGGGTCCTATAATTCACCCCTCCACTTT CASSLESGGSYNSPLHF
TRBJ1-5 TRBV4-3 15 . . TGCGCCAGCAGCCAAGACGGTACAGCCGATCAGCCCCAGCATTTT CASSQDGTADQPQHF
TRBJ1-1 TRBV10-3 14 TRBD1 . TGTGCCATCTCCGTGACAGGGGGGAACACTGAAGCTTTCTTT CAISVTGGNTEAFF
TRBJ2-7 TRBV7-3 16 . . TGTGCCAGCAGCTCCACCCCCGGAGGGCTCCCCTACGAGCAGTACTTC CASSSTPGGLPYEQYF
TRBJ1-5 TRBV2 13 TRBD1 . TGTGCCAGCAGTGAAAACAGGGGACAGCCCCAGCATTTT CASSENRGQPQHF
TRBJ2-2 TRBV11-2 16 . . TGTGCCAGCAGCTTAGGGCCGCGACAAAACACCGGGGAGCTGTTTTTT CASSLGPRQNTGELFF
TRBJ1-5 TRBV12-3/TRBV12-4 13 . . TGTGCCAGCAGTTTTACTTCTTATCAGCCCCAGCATTTT CASSFTSYQPQHF
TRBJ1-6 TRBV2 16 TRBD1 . TGTGCCAGCAGTGAGCGGACAGGCTATAATAATTCACCCCTCCACTTT CASSERTGYNNSPLHF
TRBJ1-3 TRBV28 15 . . TGTGCCAGCAGTTTGAGAGGTTATGCTGGAAACACCATATATTTT CASSLRGYAGNTIYF
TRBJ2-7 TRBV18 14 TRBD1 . TGTGCCAGCTCACCACAGGGGGCCACCTACGAGCAGTACTTC CASSPQGATYEQYF
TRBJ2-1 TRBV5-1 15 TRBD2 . TGCGCCAGCAGCCCTACTAGCGGGGGGACCAATGAGCAGTTCTTC CASSPTSGGTNEQFF
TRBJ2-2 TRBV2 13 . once TGTGCCAGCGGTACGCGGGGTACCGGGGAGCTGTTTTTT CASGTRGTGELFF
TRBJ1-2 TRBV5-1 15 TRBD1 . TGCGCCAGCAGCTTTAACAGGGGGCGCGACTATGGCTACACCTTC CASSFNRGRDYGYTF
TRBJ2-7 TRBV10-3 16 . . TGTGCCATCAGTGAGTCGAAGAACAGGTCCTCCTACGAGCAGTACTTC CAISESKNRSSYEQYF
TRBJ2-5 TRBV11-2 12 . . TGTGCCAGCAGCTTAGCTTTTGAGACCCAGTACTTC CASSLAFETQYF
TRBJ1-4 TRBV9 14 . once TGTGCCAGCAGCGTTAAGCGGACTAATGAAAAACTGTTTTTT CASSVKRTNEKLFF
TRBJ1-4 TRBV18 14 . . TGTGCCAGTGAAAAGGACAGACAAGATGAAAAACTGTTTTTT CASEKDRQDEKLFF
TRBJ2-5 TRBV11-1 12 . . TGTGCCAGCAGCCCCGTCTTGGAGACCCAGTACTTC CASSPVLETQYF